The subject of this entry is one T cell receptor beta chain. TCRdb keeps only in-frame clones here, not all; method: immunoSEQ multiplex PCR. The repertoire holds approximately 400,000 clones, with more than 75% as singletons. This sample was included in a study of blood T cell repertoires in COVID-19. Germline V gives CDR1 SGHRS, CDR2 YFSETQ. The trim removed 4 bases at V and 2 bases at J, leaving 2 bases unmatched. There are 14 residues in the CDR3. The chain links TRBV5-1 to TRBJ2-3, with 9 positions matching TRBD2. The source is a man in his thirties or forties who had recovered from COVID-19. Sequencing was performed on PBMCs or T cells enriched from blood (not recorded which). The CDR3 spells CASSIAGDTDTQYF. For the CDR3, the DNA is TGCGCCAGCAGCATAGCGGGGGACACAGATACGCAGTATTTT.